Listed below are T cell receptor beta chains from one sample, sequenced in a study of cytomegalovirus exposure and HLA in healthy donors. Data came from immunoSEQ multiplex PCR; TCRdb stores just in-frame clones and leaves some out. The sample consists of approximately 240,000 clones, around 80% of them appearing once. The sample consisted of PBMCs. Receptor source: a woman aged 55-69 years in good health and CMV-seropositive. The CDR3 runs from the conserved cysteine through the conserved F or W. The D gene is left open where the match is weak. A clone size is listed for some rows: how often the clone was seen (once, few, many), or a class if it is expanded.

TRBJ2-7	TRBV7-2	TRBD1	.	CASSLGDSNSYEQYF	TGTGCCAGCAGCCTTGGGGACAGCAACTCCTACGAGCAGTACTTC
TRBJ2-6	TRBV6-1	.	.	CASSEAAGTGANVLTF	TGTGCCAGCAGTGAAGCGGCAGGGACTGGGGCCAACGTCCTGACTTTC
TRBJ2-2	TRBV10-3	.	.	CAISERGAGTGELFF	TGTGCCATCAGTGAGCGGGGGGCGGGTACCGGGGAGCTGTTTTTT
TRBJ1-2	TRBV28	.	.	CASSPSVVRGYTF	TGTGCCAGCAGTCCATCGGTAGTTCGAGGCTACACCTTC
TRBJ1-1	TRBV10-3	.	once	CAISLQGMNTEAFF	TGTGCCATCAGCCTACAGGGCATGAACACTGAAGCTTTCTTT
TRBJ2-2	TRBV5-1	TRBD2	.	CASSLGLAGKAGELFF	TGCGCCAGCAGCTTGGGACTAGCGGGAAAGGCCGGGGAGCTGTTTTTT
TRBJ2-1	TRBV4-1	.	.	CASSQAGHRTGNEQFF	TGCGCCAGCAGCCAAGCGGGACACCGGACCGGCAATGAGCAGTTCTTC
TRBJ2-7	TRBV5-1	TRBD2	.	CASRSLAGTYEQYF	TGCGCCAGCAGGTCACTAGCGGGGACCTACGAGCAGTACTTC
TRBJ2-2	TRBV5-1	TRBD1	.	CASSQGAGTGELFF	TGCGCCAGCAGCCAGGGGGCGGGCACCGGGGAGCTGTTTTTT
TRBJ1-2	TRBV5-8	.	once	CASSSPGDRANYGYTF	TGTGCCAGCAGCAGCCCGGGGGACCGAGCTAACTATGGCTACACCTTC
TRBJ2-7	TRBV5-1	TRBD1	.	CASSLTGTGFYNEQYF	TGCGCCAGCAGCCTAACGGGGACAGGTTTTTATAACGAGCAGTACTTC
TRBJ2-7	TRBV11-2	.	.	CASSRSEDYEQYF	TGTGCCAGCAGCCGGTCAGAGGATTACGAGCAGTACTTC
TRBJ1-2	TRBV25-1	.	few	CASRGGDYGYTF	TGTGCCAGCAGAGGGGGTGACTATGGCTACACCTTC
TRBJ1-4	TRBV10-3	.	.	CAAGQNNEKLFF	TGTGCCGCCGGACAGAATAATGAAAAACTGTTTTTT
TRBJ1-5	TRBV10-2	.	.	CASSESSRPPGPQHF	TGCGCCAGCAGTGAGTCATCGAGGCCCCCGGGGCCCCAGCATTTT
TRBJ2-5	TRBV14	TRBD2	.	CASSQEGSTSGRAQETQYF	TGTGCCAGCAGCCAAGAGGGCAGTACTAGCGGGAGGGCTCAAGAGACCCAGTACTTC
TRBJ1-2	TRBV27	TRBD1	.	CASSTGQNYGYTF	TGTGCCAGCAGTACGGGACAGAACTATGGCTACACCTTC
TRBJ2-7	TRBV10-1	TRBD2	few	CASSPGTSGIEQYF	TGCGCCAGCAGTCCCGGGACTAGCGGGATCGAGCAGTACTTC
TRBJ2-7	TRBV10-3	TRBD1	.	CAARDREITLGEQYF	TGTGCCGCGAGGGACAGGGAAATAACGCTAGGCGAGCAGTACTTC
TRBJ1-4	TRBV4-1	TRBD1	.	CASSQPDRSNEKLFF	TGCGCCAGCAGCCAACCGGACAGGTCTAATGAAAAACTGTTTTTT
TRBJ1-4	TRBV9	TRBD1	.	CASSVTGATNEKLFF	TGTGCCAGCAGCGTTACAGGGGCAACTAATGAAAAACTGTTTTTT
TRBJ2-5	TRBV5-1	TRBD1	once	CASSSGTGAQETQYF	TGCGCCAGCAGCTCCGGGACAGGGGCCCAAGAGACCCAGTACTTC
TRBJ2-3	TRBV6-5	.	.	CASSLQGADTQYF	TGTGCCAGCAGCCTGCAGGGTGCAGATACGCAGTATTTT
TRBJ1-2	TRBV20-1	.	.	CSARVEQGHTF	TGCAGTGCTAGAGTAGAGCAGGGTCACACCTTC
TRBJ2-7	TRBV18	TRBD1	once	CASSQWIRDRGITYEQYF	TGTGCCAGCTCACAATGGATCCGGGACAGGGGGATAACCTACGAGCAGTACTTC
TRBJ2-1	TRBV12-5	.	.	CASGSSDRGRKFF	TGTGCTAGTGGTTCATCCGATAGGGGTAGAAAGTTCTTC
TRBJ2-2	TRBV29-1	.	.	CSVDNKNTGELFF	TGCAGCGTGGACAACAAGAACACCGGGGAGCTGTTTTTT
TRBJ2-4	TRBV7-2	TRBD1	.	CASSLPGTVKNIQYF	TGTGCCAGCAGCTTACCGGGGACAGTCAAAAACATTCAGTACTTC
TRBJ2-5	TRBV30	TRBD2	.	CACPSGGGGQQYF	TGTGCCTGCCCTAGCGGGGGCGGGGGGCAGCAGTACTTC
TRBJ2-7	TRBV11-2	TRBD2	.	CASSLEAGGPVEQYF	TGTGCCAGCAGCTTAGAAGCGGGAGGGCCTGTCGAGCAGTACTTC
TRBJ2-1	TRBV6-1	TRBD1	few	CASTTTGSNEQFF	TGTGCCAGCACCACGACAGGGAGCAATGAGCAGTTCTTC
TRBJ1-2	TRBV19	TRBD1	.	CASSTGQGANYGYTF	TGTGCCAGTAGTACAGGACAGGGGGCTAACTATGGCTACACCTTC
TRBJ2-7	TRBV7-2	TRBD2	few	CASSYRLAGDHYEQYF	TGTGCCAGCAGCTACCGACTAGCGGGGGATCACTACGAGCAGTACTTC
TRBJ2-3	TRBV27	TRBD2	once	CASSSPGLALTDTQYF	TGTGCCAGCAGTTCCCCAGGACTAGCGCTCACAGATACGCAGTATTTT
TRBJ2-7	TRBV5-4	TRBD1	.	CASSLGGDSSYEQYF	TGTGCCAGCAGCTTGGGTGGGGACAGCTCCTACGAGCAGTACTTC
TRBJ2-3	TRBV6-5	.	.	CASAALDTQYF	TGTGCCTCAGCGGCCTTAGATACGCAGTATTTT
TRBJ2-1	TRBV2	TRBD2	.	CASGRLAGGPVDNEQFF	TGTGCCAGCGGCCGATTAGCGGGAGGGCCAGTGGACAATGAGCAGTTCTTC
TRBJ1-3	TRBV5-1	.	.	CASSRDGAAGNTIYF	TGCGCCAGCAGCAGGGATGGGGCCGCTGGAAACACCATATATTTT
TRBJ2-1	TRBV19	.	.	CASSIKSSAYNEQFF	TGTGCCAGTAGTATTAAGAGCTCCGCGTACAATGAGCAGTTCTTC
TRBJ2-1	TRBV4-2	TRBD2	few	CASSQVSGGVYNEQFF	TGTGCCAGCAGCCAAGTATCGGGGGGGGTATACAATGAGCAGTTCTTC
TRBJ2-1	TRBV2	.	.	CASSGPVAEQFF	TGTGCCAGCAGTGGCCCCGTGGCTGAGCAGTTCTTC
TRBJ2-7	TRBV2	TRBD2	.	CASVPESGAYEQYF	TGTGCCAGTGTCCCAGAGAGCGGGGCCTACGAGCAGTACTTC
TRBJ1-1	TRBV5-1	TRBD1	.	CASQGQGNTEAFF	TGCGCCAGCCAAGGACAGGGAAACACTGAAGCTTTCTTT
TRBJ2-7	TRBV7-9	TRBD2	.	CASSFSGDPSGSIHEQYF	TGTGCCAGCAGCTTTAGTGGGGACCCTAGCGGGAGTATCCACGAGCAGTACTTC
TRBJ1-3	TRBV4-1	TRBD1	.	CASSQGGRKKGAENTIYF	TGCGCCAGCAGCCAAGGTGGTAGGAAAAAGGGGGCAGAAAACACCATATATTTT
TRBJ1-2	TRBV27	.	once	CASSLEGEGYGYTF	TGTGCCAGCAGTTTAGAGGGGGAAGGCTATGGCTACACCTTC
TRBJ1-3	TRBV5-4	.	once	CASSSPSGSGNTIYF	TGTGCCAGCTCCTCCCCCTCCGGCTCTGGAAACACCATATATTTT
TRBJ1-6	TRBV30	.	.	CAWSFGSSYNSPLHF	TGTGCCTGGAGTTTTGGTAGCTCCTATAATTCACCCCTCCACTTT
TRBJ1-1	TRBV6-1	.	.	CASMVGFHSTEAFF	TGTGCCAGCATGGTCGGGTTTCATTCCACTGAAGCTTTCTTT
TRBJ1-3	TRBV30	TRBD1	.	CAYRTGTGNTIYF	TGTGCCTATCGGACAGGGACGGGAAACACCATATATTTT
TRBJ2-1	TRBV19	TRBD2	.	CASSRTSGGGAYNEQFF	TGTGCCAGTAGTAGGACTAGCGGGGGGGGCGCCTACAATGAGCAGTTCTTC
TRBJ2-3	TRBV10-2	TRBD1	.	CASRDRGHADTQYF	TGCGCCAGCAGAGACAGGGGGCACGCAGATACGCAGTATTTT
TRBJ1-4	TRBV5-4	TRBD1	few	CASSSWTGDQKLFF	TGTGCCAGCAGCTCTTGGACAGGGGATCAAAAACTGTTTTTT
TRBJ1-5	TRBV30	.	.	CAWSVGRGQPQHF	TGTGCCTGGAGTGTAGGTCGAGGTCAGCCCCAGCATTTT
TRBJ2-3	TRBV5-4	.	.	CASTPGGATDTQYF	TGTGCCAGCACCCCCGGCGGGGCTACAGATACGCAGTATTTT